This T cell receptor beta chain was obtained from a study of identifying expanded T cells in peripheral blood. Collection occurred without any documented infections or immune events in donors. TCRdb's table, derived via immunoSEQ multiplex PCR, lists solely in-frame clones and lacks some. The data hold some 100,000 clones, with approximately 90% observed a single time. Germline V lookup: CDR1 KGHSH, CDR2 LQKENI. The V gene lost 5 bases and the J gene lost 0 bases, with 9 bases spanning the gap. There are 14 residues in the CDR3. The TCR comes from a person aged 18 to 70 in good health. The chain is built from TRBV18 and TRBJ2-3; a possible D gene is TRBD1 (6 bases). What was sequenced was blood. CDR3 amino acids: CASSKDRSTDTQYF. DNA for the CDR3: TGTGCCAGCTCAAAAGACAGGAGCACAGATACGCAGTATTTT.